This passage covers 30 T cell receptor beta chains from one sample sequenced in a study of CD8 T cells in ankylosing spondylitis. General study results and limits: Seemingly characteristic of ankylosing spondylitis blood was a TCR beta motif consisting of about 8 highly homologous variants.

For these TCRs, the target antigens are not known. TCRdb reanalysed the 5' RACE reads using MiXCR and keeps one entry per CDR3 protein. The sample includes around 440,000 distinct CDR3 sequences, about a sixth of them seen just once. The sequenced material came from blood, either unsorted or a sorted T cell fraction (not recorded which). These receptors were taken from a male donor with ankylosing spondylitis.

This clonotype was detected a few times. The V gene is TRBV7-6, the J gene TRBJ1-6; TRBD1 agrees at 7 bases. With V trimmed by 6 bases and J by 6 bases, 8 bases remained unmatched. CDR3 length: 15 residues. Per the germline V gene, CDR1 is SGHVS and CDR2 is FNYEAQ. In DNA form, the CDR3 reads TGTGCCAGCAGGGGGACAGCCAGTACTAATTCACCCCTCCACTTT. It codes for CASRGTASTNSPLHF. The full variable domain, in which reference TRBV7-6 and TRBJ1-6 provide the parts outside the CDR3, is GAGVSQSPRYKVTKRGQDVALRCDPISGHVSLYWYRQALGQGPEFLTYFNYEAQQDKSGLPNDRFSAERPEGSISTLTIQRTEQRDSAMYRCASRGTASTNSPLHFGNGTRLTVT.

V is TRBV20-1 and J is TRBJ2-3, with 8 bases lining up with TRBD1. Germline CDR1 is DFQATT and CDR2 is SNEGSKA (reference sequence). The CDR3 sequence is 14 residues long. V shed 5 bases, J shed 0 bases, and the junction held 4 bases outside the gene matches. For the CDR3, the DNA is TGCAGTGCTGGACAGGGTACTAGCACAGATACGCAGTATTTT. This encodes CSAGQGTSTDTQYF.

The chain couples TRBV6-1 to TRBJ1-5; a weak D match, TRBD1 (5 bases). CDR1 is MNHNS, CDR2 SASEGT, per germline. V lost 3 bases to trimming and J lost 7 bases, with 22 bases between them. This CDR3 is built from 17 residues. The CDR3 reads CASSDGAWGGKKQPQHF. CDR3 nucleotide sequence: TGTGCCAGCAGTGATGGGGCCTGGGGGGGAAAAAAACAGCCCCAGCATTTT.

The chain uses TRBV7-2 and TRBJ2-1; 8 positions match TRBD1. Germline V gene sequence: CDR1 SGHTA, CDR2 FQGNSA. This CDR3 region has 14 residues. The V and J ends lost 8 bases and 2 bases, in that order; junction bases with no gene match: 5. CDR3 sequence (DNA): TGTGCCAGCTCCGAACAGGGGGCCTACAATGAGCAGTTCTTC. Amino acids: CASSEQGAYNEQFF.

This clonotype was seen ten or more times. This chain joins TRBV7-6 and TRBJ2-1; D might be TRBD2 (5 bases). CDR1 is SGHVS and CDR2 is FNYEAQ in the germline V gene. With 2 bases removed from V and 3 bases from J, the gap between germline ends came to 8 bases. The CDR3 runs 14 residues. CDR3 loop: CASSLRAGYNEQFF. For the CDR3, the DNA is TGTGCCAGCAGCTTACGGGCGGGCTACAATGAGCAGTTCTTC.

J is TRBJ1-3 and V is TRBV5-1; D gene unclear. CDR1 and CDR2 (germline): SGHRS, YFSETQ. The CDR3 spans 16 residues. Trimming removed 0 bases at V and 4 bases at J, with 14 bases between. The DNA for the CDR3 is TGCGCCAGCAGCTTGGCCGGACCTGACCGGGGAAACACCATATATTTT. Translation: CASSLAGPDRGNTIYF.

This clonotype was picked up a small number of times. The CDR3 DNA follows: TGTGCCAGCATCGACCGTAACAGGGGGCAAGCTTTCTTT. This sequence encodes CASIDRNRGQAFF. The chain combines TRBV5-4 with TRBJ1-1; TRBD1 aligns across 9 bases. CDR3 length: 13 amino acids. Per the germline V gene, CDR1 is SGHNT and CDR2 is YYREEE (reference sequence). J gave up 9 bases and V 6 bases, and 9 bases lay outside the gene matches. Looking up the rest from reference TRBV5-4 and TRBJ1-1 gives the full variable domain: ETGVTQSPTHLIKTRGQQVTLRCSSQSGHNTVSWYQQALGQGPQFIFQYYREEENGRGNFPPRFSGLQFPNYSSELNVNALELDDSALYLCASIDRNRGQAFFGQGTRLTVV.

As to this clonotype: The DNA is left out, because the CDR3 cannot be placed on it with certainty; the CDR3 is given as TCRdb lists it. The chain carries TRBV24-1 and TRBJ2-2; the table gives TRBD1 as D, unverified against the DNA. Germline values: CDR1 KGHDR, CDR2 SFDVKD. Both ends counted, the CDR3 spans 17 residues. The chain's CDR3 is CATSDYRPSDTGELFFF.

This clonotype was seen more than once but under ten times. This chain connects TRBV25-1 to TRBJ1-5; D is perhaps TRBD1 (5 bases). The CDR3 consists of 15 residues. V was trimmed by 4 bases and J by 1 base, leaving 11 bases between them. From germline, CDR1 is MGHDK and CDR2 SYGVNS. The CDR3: CASSAGHSSNQPQHF. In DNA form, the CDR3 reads TGTGCCAGCAGTGCCGGACACAGCAGCAATCAGCCCCAGCATTTT.

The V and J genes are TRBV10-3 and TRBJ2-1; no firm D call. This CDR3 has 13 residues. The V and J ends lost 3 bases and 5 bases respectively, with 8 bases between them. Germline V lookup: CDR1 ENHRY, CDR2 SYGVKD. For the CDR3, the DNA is TGTGCCATCAGTGAAAGGGTCGACAATGAGCAGTTCTTC. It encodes CAISERVDNEQFF.

The DNA for the CDR3 is TGTGCCAGCAGGAACGCGGGGGGGCGAGAGACCCAGTACTTC. It codes for CASRNAGGRETQYF. This chain joins TRBV6-1 and TRBJ2-5, with 9 bases matching TRBD2. V gave up 6 bases and J gave up 4 bases; unmatched junction bases: 6. This CDR3 has 14 amino acids. Germline V gives CDR1 MNHNS, CDR2 SASEGT.

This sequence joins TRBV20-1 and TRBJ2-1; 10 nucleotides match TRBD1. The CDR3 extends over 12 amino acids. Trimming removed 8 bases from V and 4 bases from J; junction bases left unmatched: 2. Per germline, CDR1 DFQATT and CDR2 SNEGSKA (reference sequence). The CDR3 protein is CSWGQGYNEQFF. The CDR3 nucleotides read TGCAGTTGGGGACAGGGGTACAATGAGCAGTTCTTC.

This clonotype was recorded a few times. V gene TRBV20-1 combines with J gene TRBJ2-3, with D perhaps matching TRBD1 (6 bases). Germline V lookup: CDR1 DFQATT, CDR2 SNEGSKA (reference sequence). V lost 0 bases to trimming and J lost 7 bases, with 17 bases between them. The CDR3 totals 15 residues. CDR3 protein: CSARDGGQLQNTQYF. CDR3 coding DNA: TGCAGTGCTAGAGATGGAGGACAGCTTCAAAATACGCAGTATTTT.

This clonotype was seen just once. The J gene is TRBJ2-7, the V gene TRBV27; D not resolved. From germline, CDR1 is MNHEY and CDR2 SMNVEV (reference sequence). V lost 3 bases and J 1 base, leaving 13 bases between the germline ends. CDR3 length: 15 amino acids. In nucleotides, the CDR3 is TGTGCCAGCAGTTTTACATCGGGTAGGTCCTACGAGCAGTACTTC. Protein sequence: CASSFTSGRSYEQYF.

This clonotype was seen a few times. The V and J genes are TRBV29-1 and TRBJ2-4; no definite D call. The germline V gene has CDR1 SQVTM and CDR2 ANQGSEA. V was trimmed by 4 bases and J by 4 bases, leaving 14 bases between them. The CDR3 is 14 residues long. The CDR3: CSVVPSGLKNIQYF. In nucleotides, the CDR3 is TGCAGCGTTGTTCCTAGTGGATTAAAAAACATTCAGTACTTC.

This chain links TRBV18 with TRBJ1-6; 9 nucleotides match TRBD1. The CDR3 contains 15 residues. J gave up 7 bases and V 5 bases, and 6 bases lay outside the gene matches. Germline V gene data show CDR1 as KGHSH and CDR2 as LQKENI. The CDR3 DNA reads TGTGCCAGCTCAGGGACAGGGAAAGGAAATTCACCCCTCCACTTT. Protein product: CASSGTGKGNSPLHF.

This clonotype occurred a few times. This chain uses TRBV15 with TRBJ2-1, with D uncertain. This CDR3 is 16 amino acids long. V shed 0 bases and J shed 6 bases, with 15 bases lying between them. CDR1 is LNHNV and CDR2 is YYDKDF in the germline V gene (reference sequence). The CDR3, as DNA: TGTGCCACCAGCAGAGATCGGGCAGTGGTGGCCAATGAGCAGTTCTTC. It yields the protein CATSRDRAVVANEQFF. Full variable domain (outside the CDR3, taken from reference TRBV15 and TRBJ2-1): DAMVIQNPRYQVTQFGKPVTLSCSQTLNHNVMYWYQQKSSQAPKLLFHYYDKDFNNEADTPDNFQSRRPNTSFCFLDIRSPGLGDTAMYLCATSRDRAVVANEQFFGPGTRLTVL.

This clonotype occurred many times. CDR3 region: CASSQDHSAGGHTDTQYF. The CDR3 bases are TGCGCCAGCAGCCAAGATCATTCGGCGGGAGGGCACACAGATACGCAGTATTTT. The chain links TRBV4-1 to TRBJ2-3; 9 bases match TRBD2. This CDR3 region has 18 residues. J lost 2 bases, V lost 0 bases, and 9 bases had no gene match. Germline lookup yields CDR1 MGHRA and CDR2 YSYEKL.

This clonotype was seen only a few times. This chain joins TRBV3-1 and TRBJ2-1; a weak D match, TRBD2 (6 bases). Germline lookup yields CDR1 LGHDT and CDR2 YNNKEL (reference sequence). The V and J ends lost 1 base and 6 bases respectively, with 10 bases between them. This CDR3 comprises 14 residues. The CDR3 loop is CASSQGRRGNEQFF. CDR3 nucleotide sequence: TGTGCCAGCAGCCAAGGACGGCGGGGCAATGAGCAGTTCTTC.

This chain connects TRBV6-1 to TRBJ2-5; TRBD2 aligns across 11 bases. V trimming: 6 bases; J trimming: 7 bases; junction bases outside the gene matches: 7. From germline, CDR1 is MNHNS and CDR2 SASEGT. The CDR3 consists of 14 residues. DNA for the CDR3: TGTGCCAGCAGCCGGGGACTAGCGGCCCGGACCCAGTACTTC. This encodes CASSRGLAARTQYF.

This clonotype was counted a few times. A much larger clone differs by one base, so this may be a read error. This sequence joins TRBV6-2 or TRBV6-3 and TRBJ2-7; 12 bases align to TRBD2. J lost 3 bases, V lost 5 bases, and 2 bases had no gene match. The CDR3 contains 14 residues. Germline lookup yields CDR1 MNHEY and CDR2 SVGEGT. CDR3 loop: CASSRTSGIYEQYF. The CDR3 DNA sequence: TGTGCCAGCAGTCGGACTAGCGGGATCTACGAGCAGTACTTC.

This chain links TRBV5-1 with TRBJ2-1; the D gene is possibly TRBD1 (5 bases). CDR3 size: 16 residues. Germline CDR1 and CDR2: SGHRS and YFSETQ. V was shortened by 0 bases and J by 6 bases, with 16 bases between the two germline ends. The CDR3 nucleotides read TGCGCCAGCAGCTTGGCGGGTCTGTCAGGGATCAATGAGCAGTTCTTC. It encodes CASSLAGLSGINEQFF.

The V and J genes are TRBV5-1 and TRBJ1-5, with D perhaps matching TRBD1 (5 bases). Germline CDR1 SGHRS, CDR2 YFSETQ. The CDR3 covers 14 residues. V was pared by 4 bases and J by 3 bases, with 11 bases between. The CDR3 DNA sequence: TGCGCCAGCAGCCGGGACGGGAACAATCAGCCCCAGCATTTT. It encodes CASSRDGNNQPQHF.

The CDR3 loop reads CAISAGLTGELFF. The CDR3 bases are TGTGCCATCAGCGCAGGGCTGACCGGGGAGCTGTTTTTT. This chain uses TRBV10-3 with TRBJ2-2; D possibly corresponds to TRBD1 (5 bases). CDR1 is ENHRY, CDR2 SYGVKD, per germline. V was clipped by 6 bases and J by 5 bases, with 10 bases between them. CDR3 length: 13 amino acids.

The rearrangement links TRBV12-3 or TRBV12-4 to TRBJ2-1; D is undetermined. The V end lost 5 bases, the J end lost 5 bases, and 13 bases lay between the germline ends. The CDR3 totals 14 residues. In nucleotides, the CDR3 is TGTGCCAGCAGTCCCAGCCCCCTTGACAATGAGCAGTTCTTC. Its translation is CASSPSPLDNEQFF.

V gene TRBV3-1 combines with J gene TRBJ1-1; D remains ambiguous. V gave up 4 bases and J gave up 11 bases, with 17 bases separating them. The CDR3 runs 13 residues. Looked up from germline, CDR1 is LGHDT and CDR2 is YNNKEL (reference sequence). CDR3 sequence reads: CASSPTVGGMAFF. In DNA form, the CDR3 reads TGTGCCAGCAGCCCGACTGTTGGCGGAATGGCTTTCTTT. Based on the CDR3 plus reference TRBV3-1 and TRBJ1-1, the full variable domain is DTAVSQTPKYLVTQMGNDKSIKCEQNLGHDTMYWYKQDSKKFLKIMFSYNNKELIINETVPNRFSPKSPDKAHLNLHINSLELGDSAVYFCASSPTVGGMAFFGQGTRLTVV.

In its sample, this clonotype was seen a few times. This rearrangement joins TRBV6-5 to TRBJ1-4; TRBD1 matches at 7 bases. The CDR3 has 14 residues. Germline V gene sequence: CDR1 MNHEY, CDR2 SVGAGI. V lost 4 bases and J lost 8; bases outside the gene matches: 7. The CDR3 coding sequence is TGTGCCAGCAGTTTCACAGGGGAGGGAGAAAAACTGTTTTTT. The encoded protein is CASSFTGEGEKLFF.

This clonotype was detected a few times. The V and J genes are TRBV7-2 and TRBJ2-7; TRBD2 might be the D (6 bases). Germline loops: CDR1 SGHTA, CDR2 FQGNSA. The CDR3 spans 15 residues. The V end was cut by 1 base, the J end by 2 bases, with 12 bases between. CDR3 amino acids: CASSLEPAGTYEQYF. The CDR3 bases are TGTGCCAGCAGCTTAGAACCAGCGGGTACCTACGAGCAGTACTTC. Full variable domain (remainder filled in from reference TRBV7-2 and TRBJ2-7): GAGVSQSPSNKVTEKGKDVELRCDPISGHTALYWYRQSLGQGLEFLIYFQGNSAPDKSGLPSDRFSAERTGGSVSTLTIQRTQQEDSAVYLCASSLEPAGTYEQYFGPGTRLTVT.

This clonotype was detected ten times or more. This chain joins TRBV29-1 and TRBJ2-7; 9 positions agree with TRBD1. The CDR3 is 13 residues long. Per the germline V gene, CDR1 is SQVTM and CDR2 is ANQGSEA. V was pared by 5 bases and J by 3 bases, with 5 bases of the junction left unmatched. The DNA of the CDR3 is TGCAGCGTTTGGGACAGGGAGCACTACGAGCAGTACTTC. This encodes CSVWDREHYEQYF.

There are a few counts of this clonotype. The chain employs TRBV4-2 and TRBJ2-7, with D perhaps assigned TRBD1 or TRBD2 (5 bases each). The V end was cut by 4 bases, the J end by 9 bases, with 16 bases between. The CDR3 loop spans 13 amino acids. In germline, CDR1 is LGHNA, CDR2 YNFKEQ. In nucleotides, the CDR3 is TGTGCCAGCAGCCGGACACTAGAAAGTGGGCAGTACTTC. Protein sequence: CASSRTLESGQYF.